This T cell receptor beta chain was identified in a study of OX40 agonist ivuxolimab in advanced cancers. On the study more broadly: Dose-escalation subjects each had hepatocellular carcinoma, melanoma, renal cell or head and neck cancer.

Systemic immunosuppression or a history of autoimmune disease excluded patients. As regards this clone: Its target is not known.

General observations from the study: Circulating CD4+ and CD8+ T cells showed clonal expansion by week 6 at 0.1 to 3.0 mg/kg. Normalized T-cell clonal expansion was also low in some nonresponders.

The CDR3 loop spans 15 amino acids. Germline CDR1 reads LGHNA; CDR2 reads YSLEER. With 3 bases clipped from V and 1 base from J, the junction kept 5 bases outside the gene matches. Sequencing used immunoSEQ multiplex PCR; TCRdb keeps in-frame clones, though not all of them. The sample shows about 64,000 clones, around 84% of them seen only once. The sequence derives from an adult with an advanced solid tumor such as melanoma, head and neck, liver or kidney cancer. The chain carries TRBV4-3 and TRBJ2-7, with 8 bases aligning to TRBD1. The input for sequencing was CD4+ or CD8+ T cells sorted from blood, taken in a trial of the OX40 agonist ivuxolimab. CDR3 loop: CASSHPGQASYEQYF. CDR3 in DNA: TGCGCCAGCAGCCACCCGGGACAGGCTTCCTACGAGCAGTACTTC.